A selection of T cell receptor beta chains follows, all from one sample in a study of regulatory T cells in long-lasting Graves disease. MiXCR, applied by TCRdb to the multiplex PCR reads, yields one record per CDR3 protein. The sample lists approximately 380,000 distinct CDR3 sequences; around 21% were seen once. This material consisted of peripheral blood mononuclear cells (PBMCs), taken when the disease was refractory, from a patient treated with antithyroid drugs. These TCRs come from a female donor with Graves disease. The CDR3 runs from the conserved cysteine through the conserved F or W. The D gene is left open where the match is weak. Some rows mark clone size as missing; the rest say once, few, many or name a class of expanded clone.

v_call,d_call,j_call,clone_size,cdr3_length,cdr3_nt,cdr3_aa
TRBV7-9,.,TRBJ2-7,many,16,TGTGCCAGCAGCTTCACACCGGGACACGGTTTTGACGAGCAGTACTTC,CASSFTPGHGFDEQYF
TRBV28,.,TRBJ2-2,few,16,TGTGCCAGCAGTTTTCCCCCCACCGCGAACACCGGGGAGCTGTTTTTT,CASSFPPTANTGELFF
TRBV7-2,TRBD1,TRBJ1-5,few,15,TGTGCCAGCAGCCCCCAGCAGGGGGCCGGTCAGCCCCAGCATTTT,CASSPQQGAGQPQHF
TRBV18,.,TRBJ2-5,many,13,TGTGCCAGCTCATCGACAGTTGGGGAGACCCAGTACTTC,CASSSTVGETQYF
TRBV12-3/TRBV12-4,.,TRBJ2-2,.,13,TGTGCCACGCGAGAACAGAACACCGGGGAGCTGTTTTTT,CATREQNTGELFF
TRBV6-9,.,TRBJ1-1,few,15,TGTGCCAGCAGTTATTTTGAAACTATGAACACTGAAGCTTTCTTT,CASSYFETMNTEAFF
TRBV5-5,.,TRBJ1-6,.,15,TGTGCCAGCAGCTTGGAGTCGGGGGCAAATTCACCCCTCCACTTT,CASSLESGANSPLHF
TRBV12-3/TRBV12-4,.,TRBJ1-2,few,11,TGTGCCAGCAGCCAACTGACAGGCTACACCTTC,CASSQLTGYTF
TRBV7-2,.,TRBJ1-1,.,18,TGTGCCAGCAGCTTATTTTTGAGGGGGAATTCCCAACGCGACGAAGCTTTCTTT,CASSLFLRGNSQRDEAFF
TRBV7-2,.,TRBJ2-1,.,15,TGTGCCAGCAGCTTAGTCCAGGGCTCCTACAATGAGCAGTTCTTC,CASSLVQGSYNEQFF
TRBV28,.,TRBJ2-7,many,15,TGTGCCAGCAGTTTCACTATTCTACGTTCCTACGAGCAGTACTTC,CASSFTILRSYEQYF
TRBV11-2,TRBD2,TRBJ2-2,many,14,TGTGCCAGCAGTTTGCTAGCGGGAGCCGGGGAGCTGTTTTTT,CASSLLAGAGELFF
TRBV5-1,.,TRBJ1-1,many,13,TGCGCCAGCAGCTTGGATGGAGGGACGACAGCTTTCTTT,CASSLDGGTTAFF
TRBV29-1,TRBD1,TRBJ2-7,many,13,TGCAGCGCCCTAGGACAGGGGAGCAACGAGCAGTACTTC,CSALGQGSNEQYF
TRBV7-2,TRBD2,TRBJ2-7,many,13,TGTGCCAGCAGTCGGGACTATCTGGGCGAGCAGTACTTC,CASSRDYLGEQYF
TRBV3-1,.,TRBJ1-2,few,15,TGTGCCAGCAGCCAAGCTGGATGGCGGACCAATGGCTACACCTTC,CASSQAGWRTNGYTF
TRBV7-8,.,TRBJ2-1,.,17,TGTGCCAGCAGCTATGGGACCCGGGACAACGCAGGACTAAGGCAGTTCTTC,CASSYGTRDNAGLRQFF
TRBV6-5,.,TRBJ2-2,many,15,TGTGCCAGCAGTTACCGAAGCGAGAACACCGGGGAGCTGTTTTTT,CASSYRSENTGELFF
TRBV7-2,.,TRBJ1-4,.,16,TGTGCCAGCAGCTCATTAGGGGGGGCAACTAATGAAAAACTGTTTTTT,CASSSLGGATNEKLFF
TRBV5-6,.,TRBJ2-7,few,13,TGTGCCAGCAGCTGGGGGGTGGCCTACGAGCAGTACTTC,CASSWGVAYEQYF
TRBV28,TRBD2,TRBJ2-3,.,19,TGTGCCAGCAGTTTATCAGTGGGACTAGCACGACTTCCCACAGATACGCAGTATTTT,CASSLSVGLARLPTDTQYF
TRBV7-3,.,TRBJ2-3,few,13,TGTGCCAGCAGCCGAACCCCCCCGGATACGCAGTATTTT,CASSRTPPDTQYF
TRBV19,TRBD2,TRBJ2-7,.,13,TGTGCCAGTAGCCCAGCGGGGGGTTACGAGCAGTACTTC,CASSPAGGYEQYF
TRBV11-2,.,TRBJ1-2,many,15,TGTGCCAGCAGCCAAGGGTCAGGGAGACTCTATGGCTACACCTTC,CASSQGSGRLYGYTF
TRBV2,TRBD1,TRBJ2-7,many,12,TGTGCCATTACAGGGGGCGAATACGAGCAGTACTTC,CAITGGEYEQYF
TRBV14,TRBD2,TRBJ2-1,few,15,TGTGCCAGCAGCCGAACCACTAGCGGGGACAATGAGCAGTTCTTC,CASSRTTSGDNEQFF